The 8 T cell receptor beta chains below all came from one sample that was sequenced in a study of shared clonotypes between healthy human individuals. Sequenced by immunoSEQ multiplex PCR; TCRdb stores in-frame clones only, minus some. The sample lists some 2.1 million clones, about 95% occurring once. Naive CD8 cells comprised CD45RO-negative, CCR7-positively selected cells, excluding terminally differentiated effector memory CD45RA+ cells. The sample comprised naive CD8+ T cells sorted from blood. The receptor set was obtained from a man between 18 and 29 years old in good health.

The genes are TRBV7-9 and TRBJ2-7; D remains ambiguous. V shed 7 bases and J shed 3 bases, with 10 bases lying between them. This CDR3 comprises 12 residues. The germline CDR1 and CDR2 sequences are SEHNR and FQNEAQ (reference sequence). As DNA, the CDR3 is TGTGCCAGCATCGCAGACGGCTACGAGCAGTACTTC. Residues: CASIADGYEQYF.

J is TRBJ2-1 and V is TRBV4-2; 9 nucleotides align to TRBD2. CDR3 length: 16 amino acids. Germline lookup yields CDR1 LGHNA and CDR2 YNFKEQ. The junction had 11 bases not matched to a gene; V was cut back by 3 bases and J by 8 bases. The CDR3 reads CASSQTRTSDQDEQFF. In nucleotides, the CDR3 is TGTGCCAGCAGCCAGACCCGGACTAGCGATCAGGATGAGCAGTTCTTC.

The rearrangement uses TRBV4-3 and TRBJ2-7; the D gene is possibly TRBD2 (5 bases). This CDR3 is built from 16 residues. CDR1 is LGHNA and CDR2 is YSLEER in the germline V gene. Trimming cost V 0 bases and J 3 bases, with 15 bases left between them. As DNA, the CDR3 is TGCGCCAGCAGCCAAGATCACGGCCTAGCTATCTACGAGCAGTACTTC. It codes for CASSQDHGLAIYEQYF.

This clone was seen once. This chain uses TRBV11-2 with TRBJ2-7; D remains ambiguous. CDR3 length: 15 residues. V was clipped by 5 bases and J by 0 bases, with 14 bases between them. Germline loops: CDR1 SGHAT, CDR2 FQNNGV. The CDR3 nucleotides are TGTGCCAGCAGCCCCGGGCCTCACTTCTCCTACGAGCAGTACTTC. Translated, it gives CASSPGPHFSYEQYF.

The chain recombines TRBV27 with TRBJ2-7; 8 bases are shared with TRBD2. Germline values: CDR1 MNHEY, CDR2 SMNVEV (reference sequence). Germline trimming cut 0 bases from V and 1 base from J; bases unmatched to any gene: 5. This CDR3 contains 16 residues. The CDR3 DNA follows: TGTGCCAGCAGTTTATCGGAAGGGACTAGATCCTACGAGCAGTACTTC. It yields the protein CASSLSEGTRSYEQYF.

The V call is TRBV14, the J call TRBJ2-2, with 8 bases that match TRBD1. Trimming took 4 bases from V and 1 from J; bases not matched to a gene: 5. Germline CDR1 is SGHDN and CDR2 is FVKESK. The CDR3 sequence is 16 residues long. The CDR3 protein is CASSLAGGWNTGELFF. CDR3 nucleotides: TGTGCCAGCAGCCTAGCAGGGGGCTGGAACACCGGGGAGCTGTTTTTT. Looking up the rest from reference TRBV14 and TRBJ2-2 gives the full variable domain: EAGVTQFPSHSVIEKGQTVTLRCDPISGHDNLYWYRRVMGKEIKFLLHFVKESKQDESGMPNNRFLAERTGGTYSTLKVQPAELEDSGVYFCASSLAGGWNTGELFFGEGSRLTVL.

The CDR3 nucleotides are TGTGCCAGCAGCCTCTGGGCAGGTATCACAGATACGCAGTATTTT. Amino acids: CASSLWAGITDTQYF. The gene calls are TRBV7-6 and TRBJ2-3; D not certain. The CDR3 totals 15 residues. V was trimmed by 5 bases and J by 2 bases, leaving 14 bases between them. Germline V lookup: CDR1 SGHVS, CDR2 FNYEAQ.

The chain joins TRBV18 to TRBJ1-1; TRBD1 agrees at 10 bases. The CDR3 extends over 17 amino acids. The germline V gene encodes CDR1 KGHSH and CDR2 LQKENI. V gave up 6 bases and J gave up 0 bases; unmatched junction bases: 10. CDR3 protein: CASSLDRGPPLNTEAFF. CDR3 coding DNA: TGTGCCAGCTCCCTAGACAGGGGGCCCCCGCTGAACACTGAAGCTTTCTTT.